The source of this T cell receptor (beta chain) is a study of CD8 T cells in ankylosing spondylitis. General study findings and limits: In ankylosing spondylitis patients, matched synovial fluid reportedly showed significant enrichment of disease-linked clones. Past research had described some motif variants in reactive arthritis synovial fluid and blood. Seemingly characteristic of ankylosing spondylitis blood was a TCR beta motif consisting of 7 or 8 highly homologous variants.

V lost 4 bases to trimming and J lost 6 bases; unmatched junction nucleotides: 11. The CDR3 has 15 amino acids. Germline assignment: CDR1 DFQATT and CDR2 SNEGSKA (reference sequence). Library preparation for TCR beta used quantitative 5'-RACE with molecular barcodes. Each CDR3 protein gets one entry after TCRdb re-called the 5' RACE reads with MiXCR. Of 450,000 to 550,000 distinct CDR3 sequences detected, over 4% appear once; the ten largest clones hold 3% to 4%. A word on this clonotype: The target antigen is unknown.

Sequences were obtained from blood, either unsorted or a sorted T cell fraction (not recorded which). This chain uses TRBV20-1 with TRBJ2-2, with 7 bases aligning to TRBD2. This receptor was obtained from a male donor with ankylosing spondylitis. In DNA, the CDR3 is TGCAGTGCTACGATGACTGGACTAGAATCCGGGGAGCTGTTTTTT. This translates into CSATMTGLESGELFF.